The sequence of this T cell receptor (beta chain) was determined in a study of Graves' ophthalmopathy and Graves' hyperthyroidism. V was trimmed by 2 bases and J by 4 bases, leaving 8 bases between them. This CDR3 is built from 13 residues. In germline, CDR1 is KGHDR, CDR2 SFDVKD. Moderate-to-severe activity, CAS at least 3, NOSPECS at least 4 and duration under 3 months characterized donors with ophthalmopathy. Many counts were recorded for this clonotype. TCR beta CDR3 amplification used RNA transcripts. First-round RT-PCR employed HTBI primers, with a second-round multiplex PCR after it. TCRdb re-called the multiplex PCR reads with MiXCR, one entry per CDR3 protein. This sample has about 400,000 distinct CDR3 sequences, with around 18% found just once.

This TCR was recovered from a young woman with Graves' ophthalmopathy. Sequencing was performed on peripheral blood. This sequence joins TRBV24-1 and TRBJ2-7, with D possibly TRBD1 on 5 matching bases. Here the CDR3 reads CATSDSPGYEQYF. The CDR3 bases are TGTGCCACCAGTGATTCCCCAGGGTACGAGCAGTACTTC.